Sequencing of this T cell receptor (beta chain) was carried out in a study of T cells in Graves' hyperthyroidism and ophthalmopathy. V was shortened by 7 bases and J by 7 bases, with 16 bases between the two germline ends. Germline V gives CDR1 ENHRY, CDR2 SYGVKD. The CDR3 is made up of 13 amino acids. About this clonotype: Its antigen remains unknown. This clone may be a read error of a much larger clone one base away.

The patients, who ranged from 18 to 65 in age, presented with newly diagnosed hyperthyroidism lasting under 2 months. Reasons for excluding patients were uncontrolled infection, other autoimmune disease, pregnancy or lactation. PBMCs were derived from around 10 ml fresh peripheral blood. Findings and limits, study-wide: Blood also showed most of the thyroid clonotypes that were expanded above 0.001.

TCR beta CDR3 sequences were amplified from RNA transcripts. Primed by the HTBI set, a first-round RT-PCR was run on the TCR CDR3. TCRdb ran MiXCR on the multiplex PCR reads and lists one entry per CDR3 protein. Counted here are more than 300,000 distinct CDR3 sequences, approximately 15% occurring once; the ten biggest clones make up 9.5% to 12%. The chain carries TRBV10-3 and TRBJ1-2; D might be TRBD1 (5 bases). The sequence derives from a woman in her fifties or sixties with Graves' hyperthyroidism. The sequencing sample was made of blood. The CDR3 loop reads CAIKSGNSGGYTF. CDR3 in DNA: TGTGCCATCAAGTCAGGGAATTCGGGTGGCTACACCTTC.